This T cell receptor beta chain was recorded in a study of regulatory and conventional T cells in RAG deficiency. Germline CDR1 WNHNN, CDR2 SYGVQD (reference sequence). Trimming removed 6 bases from V and 1 base from J; junction bases left unmatched: 2. The CDR3 runs 13 residues. Profiling relied on immunoSEQ multiplex PCR, and the TCRdb table lists in-frame clones only, not all of them. The table includes tens of thousands of clones, 89% detected once. This same sample was also part of a study on regulatory T cells. As reported in that work: Amplification used 52 TRBV primers and 13 TRBJ primers.

The sample comprised CD8+ T cells sorted from blood. The sequence came from a human donor in good health. The V gene is TRBV10-1, the J gene TRBJ1-1; 7 bases match TRBD1. The CDR3 here is CASRAGGNTEAFF. Here the CDR3 DNA reads TGCGCCAGCAGGGCAGGGGGGAACACTGAAGCTTTCTTT.